This entry concerns a single TCR beta chain. Its specificity is not known. The sample comes from a study of beta chain features in type 1 diabetes. Study conclusions and caveats: For cells with high TCR expression, cDNA sequencing could yield over-representation.

CD45RO/CCR7/CD25/CD127/CD95/CD27 sorting isolated CD4+ naive, central memory, regulatory and stem cell-like memory cells. Expressed TCRB transcripts were sequenced, since all the RNA that had been isolated was reverse transcribed. This table comes from immunoSEQ multiplex PCR, and its TCRdb copy is limited to in-frame clones, with some not included. The sample shows roughly 380,000 clones, around 20% of them seen only once. Trimming pared 4 bases from V and 3 bases from J, leaving 9 bases between. This CDR3 has 12 residues. Germline assignment: CDR1 SQVTM and CDR2 ANQGSEA. Sequenced sample: naive CD4+ T cells from blood. This clonotype was sampled from a woman between 18 and 29 years old in good health. The V and J genes are TRBV29-1 and TRBJ1-2, with D perhaps matching TRBD1 (5 bases). The CDR3 region has the DNA TGCAGCGTTGTTCAGGGCGACTATGGCTACACCTTC. Translating gives CSVVQGDYGYTF.